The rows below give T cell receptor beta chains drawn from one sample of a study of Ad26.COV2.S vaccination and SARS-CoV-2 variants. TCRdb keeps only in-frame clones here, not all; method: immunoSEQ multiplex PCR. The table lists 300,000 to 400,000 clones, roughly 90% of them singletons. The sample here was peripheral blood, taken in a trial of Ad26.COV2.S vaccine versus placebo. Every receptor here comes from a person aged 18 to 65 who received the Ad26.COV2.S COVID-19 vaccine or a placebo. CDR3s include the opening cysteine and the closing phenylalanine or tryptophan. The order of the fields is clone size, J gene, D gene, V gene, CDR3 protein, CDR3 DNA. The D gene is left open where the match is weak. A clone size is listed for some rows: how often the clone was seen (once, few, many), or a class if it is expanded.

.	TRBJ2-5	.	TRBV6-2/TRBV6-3	CASSYGSAGPETQYF	TGTGCCAGCAGTTACGGTTCGGCGGGGCCTGAGACCCAGTACTTC
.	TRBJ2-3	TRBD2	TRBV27	CASSLFGTRGTDTQYF	TGTGCCAGCAGTTTATTCGGGACTAGGGGGACAGATACGCAGTATTTT
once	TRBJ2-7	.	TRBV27	CASSSLSVPQQYF	TGTGCCAGCAGTTCCCTGTCGGTACCTCAGCAGTACTTC
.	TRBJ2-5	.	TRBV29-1	CSVETQETQYF	TGCAGCGTTGAGACCCAAGAGACCCAGTACTTC
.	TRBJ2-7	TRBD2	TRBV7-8	CASSPSRLAGVDEQYF	TGTGCCAGCAGCCCCAGCCGGCTAGCGGGAGTAGACGAGCAGTACTTC
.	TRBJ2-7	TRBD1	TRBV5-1	CASSLDPTGYYEQYF	TGCGCCAGCAGCTTGGACCCGACAGGGTACTACGAGCAGTACTTC
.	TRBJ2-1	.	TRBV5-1	CASSLVRNRASSYNEQFF	TGCGCCAGCAGCTTGGTTAGGAACAGGGCGAGCTCCTACAATGAGCAGTTCTTC
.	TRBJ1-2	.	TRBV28	CASSLSGPRYGYTF	TGTGCCAGCAGTCTCTCCGGGCCTCGATATGGCTACACCTTC
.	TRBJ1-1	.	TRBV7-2	CASSLAPNTEAFF	TGTGCCAGCAGCTTAGCCCCGAACACTGAAGCTTTCTTT
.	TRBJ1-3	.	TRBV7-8	CASSPPVEGNTIYF	TGTGCCAGCAGCCCTCCAGTGGAGGGAAACACCATATATTTT
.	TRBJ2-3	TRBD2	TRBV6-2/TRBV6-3	CASSQGLAGVSDTQYF	TGTGCCAGCAGTCAGGGACTAGCGGGAGTCTCGGATACGCAGTATTTT
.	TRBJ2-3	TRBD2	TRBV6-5	CASSSPSSGSGYTQYF	TGTGCCAGCAGTTCCCCTTCTAGCGGGAGTGGGTATACGCAGTATTTT
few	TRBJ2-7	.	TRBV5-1	CASSLGDEQGYEQYF	TGCGCCAGCAGCTTGGGCGACGAACAGGGCTACGAGCAGTACTTC
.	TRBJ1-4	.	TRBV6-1	CASIPARSNEKLFF	TGTGCCAGCATCCCTGCGCGTTCTAATGAAAAACTGTTTTTT
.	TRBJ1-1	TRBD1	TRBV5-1	CASFDREFMNTEAFF	TGCGCCAGCTTTGACAGGGAATTCATGAACACTGAAGCTTTCTTT
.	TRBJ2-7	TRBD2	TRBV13	CASSPGTSYEQYF	TGTGCCAGCAGCCCCGGGACTAGCTACGAGCAGTACTTC
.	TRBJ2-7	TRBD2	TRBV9	CASSPPGLAYEQYF	TGTGCCAGCAGCCCACCGGGACTAGCCTACGAGCAGTACTTC
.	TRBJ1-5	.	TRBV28	CASSRWGESNQPQHF	TGTGCCAGCAGTCGGTGGGGAGAAAGCAATCAGCCCCAGCATTTT
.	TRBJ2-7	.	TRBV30	CAWSLGNYEQYF	TGTGCCTGGAGTCTAGGGAATTACGAGCAGTACTTC
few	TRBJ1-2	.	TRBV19	CASSMIGGIYGYTF	TGTGCCAGTAGTATGATTGGGGGCATCTATGGCTACACCTTC
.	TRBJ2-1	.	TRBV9	CASSALEGKYNEQFF	TGTGCCAGCAGCGCGCTAGAGGGCAAGTACAATGAGCAGTTCTTC
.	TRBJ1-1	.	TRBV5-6	CASSLASQGRTEAFF	TGTGCCAGCAGCTTGGCCAGCCAGGGGAGGACTGAAGCTTTCTTT
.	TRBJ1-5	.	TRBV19	CASSIGALGNQPQHF	TGTGCCAGTAGTATAGGGGCCTTGGGAAATCAGCCCCAGCATTTT
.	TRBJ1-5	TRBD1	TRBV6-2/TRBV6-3	CASSSEGQPPQGPQHF	TGTGCCAGCAGCTCAGAGGGACAGCCGCCCCAAGGGCCCCAGCATTTT
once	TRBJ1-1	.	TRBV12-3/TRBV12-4	CASSTQVLTEAFF	TGTGCCAGCAGTACACAGGTCCTCACTGAAGCTTTCTTT
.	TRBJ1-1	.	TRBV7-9	CASSPSLGNTEAFF	TGTGCCAGCAGCCCAAGCTTGGGGAACACTGAAGCTTTCTTT
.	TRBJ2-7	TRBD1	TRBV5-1	CASSPGQGVTYEQYF	TGCGCCAGCAGCCCGGGACAGGGGGTTACCTACGAGCAGTACTTC
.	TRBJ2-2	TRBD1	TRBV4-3	CASSQDLQGSLAGELFF	TGCGCCAGCAGCCAAGATCTACAGGGGTCATTGGCCGGGGAGCTGTTTTTT
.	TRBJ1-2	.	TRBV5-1	CASSLGQWEGYTF	TGCGCCAGCAGCCTAGGTCAATGGGAGGGCTACACCTTC
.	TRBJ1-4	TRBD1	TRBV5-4	CASSLDRGQGEKLFF	TGTGCCAGCAGCTTAGACAGGGGGCAAGGGGAAAAACTGTTTTTT
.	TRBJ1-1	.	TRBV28	CASSLRGGTEAFF	TGTGCCAGCAGTTTACGGGGCGGCACTGAAGCTTTCTTT
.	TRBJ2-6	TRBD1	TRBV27	CASSYTGAGANVLTF	TGTGCCAGCAGCTACACAGGGGCGGGGGCCAACGTCCTGACTTTC
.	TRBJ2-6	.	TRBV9	CASSVSGTAYSGANVLTF	TGTGCCAGCAGCGTATCGGGGACCGCGTACTCTGGGGCCAACGTCCTGACTTTC
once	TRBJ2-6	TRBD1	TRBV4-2	CASSQPRDRPGANVLTF	TGTGCCAGCAGCCAACCCCGGGACAGGCCTGGGGCCAACGTCCTGACTTTC
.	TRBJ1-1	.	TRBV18	CASSQRNTEAFF	TGTGCCAGCTCACAGAGGAACACTGAAGCTTTCTTT
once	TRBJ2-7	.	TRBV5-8	CASSFRQILRLGQYF	TGTGCCAGCAGCTTCCGACAGATACTACGATTGGGGCAGTACTTC
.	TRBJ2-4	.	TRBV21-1	CASSKGQTGIFGLNIQYF	TGTGCCAGCAGCAAAGGGCAGACAGGGATATTTGGTTTGAACATTCAGTACTTC
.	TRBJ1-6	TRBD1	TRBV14	CASSAQGARNSPLHF	TGTGCCAGCAGCGCCCAGGGGGCCAGGAATTCACCCCTCCACTTT
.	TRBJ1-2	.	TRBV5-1	CASSPAEGLELYGYTF	TGCGCCAGCAGCCCGGCGGAGGGGCTCGAACTCTATGGCTACACCTTC
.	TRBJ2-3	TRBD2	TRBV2	CASKGLAATDTQYF	TGTGCCAGCAAGGGACTAGCTGCTACAGATACGCAGTATTTT
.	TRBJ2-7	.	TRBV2	CASSEAIGAPYEQYF	TGTGCCAGCAGTGAAGCTATCGGGGCCCCCTACGAGCAGTACTTC
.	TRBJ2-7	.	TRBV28	CASSLIGTAASYEQYF	TGTGCCAGCAGTTTAATAGGAACGGCTGCCTCCTACGAGCAGTACTTC
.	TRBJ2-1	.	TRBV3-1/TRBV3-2	CAATSRNEQFF	TGTGCCGCCACCTCCCGTAATGAGCAGTTCTTC
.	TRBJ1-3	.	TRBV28	CASGTGPGGNTIYF	TGTGCCAGCGGTACAGGCCCCGGAGGAAACACCATATATTTT
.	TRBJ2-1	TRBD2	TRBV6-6	CASSPGTSGTNEQFF	TGTGCCAGCAGCCCCGGGACTAGCGGGACTAATGAGCAGTTCTTC
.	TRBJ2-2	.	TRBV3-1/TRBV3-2	CASSQGIQNGELFF	TGTGCCAGCAGCCAAGGAATTCAGAACGGGGAGCTGTTTTTT
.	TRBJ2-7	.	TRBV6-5	CASSLRGHEQYF	TGTGCCAGCAGCCTCCGGGGGCACGAGCAGTACTTC
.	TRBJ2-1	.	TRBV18	CASSPPSLAVYNEQFF	TGTGCCAGCTCACCCCCCAGCCTTGCGGTATACAATGAGCAGTTCTTC
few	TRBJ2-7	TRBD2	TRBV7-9	CASSLPSGSYEQYF	TGTGCCAGCAGCTTACCTAGCGGGAGCTACGAGCAGTACTTC
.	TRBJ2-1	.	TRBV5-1	CASSLAGWPYNEQFF	TGCGCCAGCAGCTTGGCGGGTTGGCCCTACAATGAGCAGTTCTTC
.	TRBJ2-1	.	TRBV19	CASSIGAGPYNEQFF	TGTGCCAGTAGTATAGGGGCGGGACCTTACAATGAGCAGTTCTTC
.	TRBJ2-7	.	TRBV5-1	CASSPVEGRKYEQYF	TGCGCCAGCAGCCCCGTGGAGGGGAGGAAGTACGAGCAGTACTTC
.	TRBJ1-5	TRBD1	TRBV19	CASMTGVYQPQHF	TGTGCCAGTATGACAGGGGTTTACCAGCCCCAGCATTTT
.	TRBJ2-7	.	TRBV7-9	CASSFSGGEQYF	TGTGCCAGCAGCTTTTCGGGCGGCGAGCAGTACTTC
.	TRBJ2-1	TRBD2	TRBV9	CASSVRLAGLYNEQFF	TGTGCCAGCAGCGTCCGACTAGCGGGACTTTACAATGAGCAGTTCTTC
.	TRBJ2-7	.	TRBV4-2	CASSQVGSYEQYF	TGTGCCAGCAGCCAAGTCGGGTCCTACGAGCAGTACTTC
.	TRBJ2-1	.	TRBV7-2	CASSPIGLINEQFF	TGTGCCAGCAGCCCTATAGGACTTATCAATGAGCAGTTCTTC